The clone carrying this T cell receptor (beta chain) came up a few times. Clones were read by immunoSEQ multiplex PCR, and TCRdb kept only the in-frame ones, dropping some. The repertoire consists of about 240,000 clones, with about 82% occurring once and the leading ten covering more than 4.5%. This entry belongs to a study of blood T cell repertoires in COVID-19. Looking at the study overall: Sites in the United States, Italy and Spain provided acute and convalescent COVID-19 samples.

Followed over time, Seattle patients had been enrolled while infection was active. V was clipped by 2 bases and J by 0 bases, with 8 bases between them. Germline CDR1 and CDR2: SGDLS and YYNGEE. There are 14 residues in the CDR3. The sample taken for sequencing was peripheral blood. The receptor comes from a man in his forties or fifties with COVID-19, enrolled during active disease. This rearrangement joins TRBV9 to TRBJ1-1; unclear D gene. CDR3 nucleotides: TGTGCCAGCAGCGTCACATTGATGAACACTGAAGCTTTCTTT. As protein: CASSVTLMNTEAFF.